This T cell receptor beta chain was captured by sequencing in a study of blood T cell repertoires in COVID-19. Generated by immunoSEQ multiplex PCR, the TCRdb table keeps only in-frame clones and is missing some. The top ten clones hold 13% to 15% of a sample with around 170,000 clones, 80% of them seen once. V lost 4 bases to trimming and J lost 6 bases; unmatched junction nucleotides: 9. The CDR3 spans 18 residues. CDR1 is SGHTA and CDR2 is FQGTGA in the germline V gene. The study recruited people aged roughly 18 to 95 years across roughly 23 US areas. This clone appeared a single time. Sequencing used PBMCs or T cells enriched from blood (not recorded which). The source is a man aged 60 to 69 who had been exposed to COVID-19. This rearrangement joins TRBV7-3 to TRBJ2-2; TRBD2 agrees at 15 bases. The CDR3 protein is CASSYSWTSGRAPGELFF. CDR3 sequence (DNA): TGTGCCAGCAGCTACTCCTGGACTAGCGGGAGGGCCCCCGGGGAGCTGTTTTTT.